The 32 T cell receptor beta chains below were found in one sample sequenced in a study of CD8 T cells in Susac syndrome. Random hexamers were used to reverse transcribe the RNA input (roughly 0.5 to 1 ug). TCRdb re-derived calls from the immunoSEQ multiplex PCR reads in MiXCR, one entry per CDR3 protein. This sample has some 130,000 distinct CDR3 sequences, with 90% to 95% found just once. Sequencing input: CD8+ T cells from PBMCs. Receptors were obtained from a human donor with multiple sclerosis.

This sequence joins TRBV6-2 or TRBV6-3 and TRBJ1-5; D unclear. V was clipped by 2 bases and J by 0 bases, with 5 bases between them. This CDR3 is 14 amino acids long. CDR1 and CDR2 (germline): MNHEY, SVGEGT. Here the CDR3 DNA reads TGTGCCAGCAGTTACGCTTATAGCAATCAGCCCCAGCATTTT. This gives the protein CASSYAYSNQPQHF.

The V and J genes are TRBV13 and TRBJ2-5, with no clear D. Trimming shortened V by 4 bases and J by 4 bases, and 13 bases separated the two germline ends. Germline V CDR1 and CDR2: PRHDT, FYEKMQ (reference sequence). This CDR3 has 14 residues. The CDR3 region has the DNA TGTGCCAGCAGCTCCCCATTGAATGGAGAGACCCAGTACTTC. Residues: CASSSPLNGETQYF.

The chain employs TRBV6-2 or TRBV6-3 and TRBJ2-3; D is unresolved. Germline V gene data show CDR1 as MNHEY and CDR2 as SVGEGT. Trimming shortened V by 3 bases and J by 8 bases, and 9 bases separated the two germline ends. This CDR3 contains 12 residues. CDR3 coding DNA: TGTGCCAGCAGTTATACGAGAGCTACGCAGTATTTT. Protein sequence: CASSYTRATQYF.

This clonotype has more than one count but fewer than ten. The chain recombines TRBV27 with TRBJ2-3; D ambiguous. V gave up 5 bases and J gave up 3 bases, with 6 bases separating them. Germline CDR1 and CDR2: MNHEY and SMNVEV (reference sequence). The CDR3 runs to 12 residues. The CDR3 sequence: CASSGLTDTQYF. The CDR3 DNA reads TGTGCCAGCAGTGGCCTGACAGATACGCAGTATTTT.

The chain couples TRBV27 to TRBJ2-1, with unresolved D. Germline values: CDR1 MNHEY, CDR2 SMNVEV (reference sequence). The V end was cut by 6 bases, the J end by 9 bases, with 21 bases between. The CDR3 runs to 15 residues. CDR3 in amino acids: CASRPIATLSGEQFF. DNA of the CDR3: TGTGCCAGCAGACCGATAGCCACCCTATCGGGTGAGCAGTTCTTC.

The chain has TRBV7-9 and TRBJ2-7; TRBD1 agrees at 10 bases. This CDR3 is 15 amino acids long. The V and J ends lost 5 bases and 5 bases, in that order; junction bases with no gene match: 9. The germline CDR1 and CDR2 sequences are SEHNR and FQNEAQ (reference sequence). The CDR3 region is CASSLLDRGINEQYF. For the CDR3, the DNA is TGTGCCAGCAGCCTTTTGGACAGGGGGATCAACGAGCAGTACTTC.

The chain carries TRBV7-9 and TRBJ2-1; 12 bases agree with TRBD1. Germline values: CDR1 SEHNR, CDR2 FQNEAQ (reference sequence). V lost 8 bases, J lost 10 bases, and 12 bases stayed unmatched. The CDR3 sequence is 15 residues long. CDR3 sequence: CASGLRDRGQEEQFF. In DNA form, the CDR3 reads TGTGCCAGCGGCCTCCGGGACAGGGGGCAGGAAGAGCAGTTCTTC.

This clonotype showed up just a few times. The rearrangement links TRBV6-2 or TRBV6-3 to TRBJ2-3; 10 bases align to TRBD2. V gave up 6 bases and J gave up 4 bases; unmatched junction bases: 7. Per the germline V gene, CDR1 is MNHEY and CDR2 is SVGEGT. This CDR3 is built from 15 residues. In nucleotides, the CDR3 is TGTGCCAGCAGCCTAGCGGGAGAGGTCGCAGATACGCAGTATTTT. Its translation: CASSLAGEVADTQYF.

V gene TRBV23-1 combines with J gene TRBJ1-4, with 9 bases aligning to TRBD1. Being an ORF, TRBV23-1 has a function that is uncertain. This CDR3 has 19 amino acids. With 9 bases clipped from V and 6 bases from J, the junction kept 23 bases outside the gene matches. The CDR3 DNA reads as TGCGCCAGGATAGGGGACAGGGTGGAAGAAGGGTGGTTTTATGAAAAACTGTTTTTT. Translation gives CARIGDRVEEGWFYEKLFF.

V gene TRBV15 combines with J gene TRBJ1-1; 7 bases are a match to TRBD1. Trimming took 7 bases from V and 5 from J; bases not matched to a gene: 13. Germline values: CDR1 LNHNV, CDR2 YYDKDF (reference sequence). CDR3 length: 15 amino acids. CDR3 nucleotides: TGTGCCACCAAAACCCGACAGGGTTCTATAACTGAAGCTTTCTTT. Translation: CATKTRQGSITEAFF.

The chain recombines TRBV27 with TRBJ2-7; D may match TRBD1 or TRBD2 (5 bases each). This CDR3 region has 14 residues. The germline V and J ends were trimmed by 2 bases and 7 bases, with 15 bases remaining between them. Germline V lookup: CDR1 MNHEY, CDR2 SMNVEV (reference sequence). CDR3 sequence: CASSLIRGLKEQYF. CDR3 DNA: TGTGCCAGCAGTTTAATCCGGGGCCTCAAGGAGCAGTACTTC.

In its sample, this clonotype was seen once. The rearrangement joins TRBV20-1 to TRBJ2-1; 9 bases are a match to TRBD2. J gave up 3 bases and V 1 base, and 4 bases lay outside the gene matches. CDR3 length: 15 amino acids. Germline loops: CDR1 DFQATT, CDR2 SNEGSKA (reference sequence). The CDR3 sequence is CSARAAGGNYNEQFF. Here the CDR3 DNA reads TGCAGTGCTAGAGCGGCGGGAGGGAACTACAATGAGCAGTTCTTC.

The CDR3 protein is CASSDNSGSSYEQYF. The CDR3 bases are TGTGCCAGCAGTGATAATAGCGGTAGCTCCTACGAGCAGTACTTC. V is TRBV28 and J is TRBJ2-7, with a possible D match to TRBD2 (6 bases). Germline-derived CDR1 and CDR2 are MDHEN and SYDVKM. CDR3 length: 15 amino acids. The ends were cut back, 5 bases at V and 0 bases at J, with 14 bases in the middle.

The CDR3 bases are TGTGCCAGCAAGGGAGGGGATCAGGGGCTTAAAAACATTCAGTACTTC. This translates into CASKGGDQGLKNIQYF. V is TRBV2 and J is TRBJ2-4, with D possibly TRBD2 on 7 matching bases. Germline assignment: CDR1 SNHLY and CDR2 FYNNEI. The CDR3 loop spans 16 amino acids. V was trimmed by 7 bases and J by 4 bases, leaving 20 bases between them. Full variable domain (outside the CDR3, taken from reference TRBV2 and TRBJ2-4): EPEVTQTPSHQVTQMGQEVILRCVPISNHLYFYWYRQILGQKVEFLVSFYNNEISEKSEIFDDQFSVERPDGSNFTLKIRSTKLEDSAMYFCASKGGDQGLKNIQYFGAGTRLSVL.

The chain joins TRBV7-9 to TRBJ2-5, with D hard to call. In germline, CDR1 is SEHNR, CDR2 FQNEAQ (reference sequence). The CDR3 extends over 14 amino acids. The V gene lost 6 bases and the J gene lost 3 bases, with 14 bases spanning the gap. CDR3 in DNA: TGTGCCAGCAGTCCGACCTCCTTGGAAGAGACCCAGTACTTC. Protein product: CASSPTSLEETQYF.

The chain couples TRBV12-3 or TRBV12-4 to TRBJ2-1; maybe TRBD2 (5 bases). The CDR3 runs 14 residues. The germline V and J ends were trimmed by 4 bases and 6 bases, with 13 bases remaining between them. CDR3 loop: CASSSSGFGNEQFF. CDR3 nucleotides: TGTGCCAGCAGTTCGTCGGGGTTCGGCAATGAGCAGTTCTTC.

The chain couples TRBV2 to TRBJ1-1; maybe TRBD1 (6 bases). The CDR3 extends over 14 amino acids. CDR1 is SNHLY and CDR2 is FYNNEI in the germline V gene. V shed 1 base and J shed 5 bases, with 11 bases lying between them. The CDR3 DNA reads TGTGCCAGCAGTGAAGGGGCAGGGGAGACTGAAGCTTTCTTT. This translates into CASSEGAGETEAFF.

V usage is TRBV12-3 or TRBV12-4 and J usage is TRBJ2-2; D possibly corresponds to TRBD2 (6 bases). The V and J ends lost 10 bases and 1 base respectively, with 10 bases between them. The CDR3 loop spans 13 amino acids. In DNA form, the CDR3 reads TGTGCCATGTCGCGGGAGAACACCGGGGAGCTGTTTTTT. The encoded protein is CAMSRENTGELFF.

V is TRBV3-1 and J is TRBJ2-1, with TRBD2 matching 12 bases. V was pared by 1 base and J by 7 bases, with 2 bases of the junction left unmatched. The germline V gene has CDR1 LGHDT and CDR2 YNNKEL (reference sequence). This CDR3 is built from 15 residues. The CDR3 spells CASSQGLAGVNEQFF. In DNA form, the CDR3 reads TGTGCCAGCAGCCAAGGACTAGCGGGAGTGAATGAGCAGTTCTTC.

The rearrangement uses TRBV27 and TRBJ1-1; tentatively, D is TRBD1 (6 bases). The V gene's germline CDR1 is MNHEY and CDR2 SMNVEV (reference sequence). The CDR3 has 15 amino acids. V was clipped by 2 bases and J by 3 bases, with 13 bases between them. The CDR3 DNA reads TGTGCCAGCAGTTTAGCACAGGGTTTGGACACTGAAGCTTTCTTT. Its translation is CASSLAQGLDTEAFF.

This chain joins TRBV7-6 and TRBJ2-7; TRBD2 might be the D (5 bases). V lost 5 bases and J lost 3, with 17 bases in between. The CDR3 runs to 15 residues. CDR1 is SGHVS, CDR2 FNYEAQ, per germline. The CDR3 region has the DNA TGTGCCAGCAGCGACGGACGGGGAGAGGACTACGAGCAGTACTTC. It specifies CASSDGRGEDYEQYF.

V usage is TRBV27 and J usage is TRBJ1-2; D unclear. Germline V CDR1 and CDR2: MNHEY, SMNVEV (reference sequence). Trimming took off 5 bases at V and 2 bases at J, with 12 bases between the two ends. The CDR3 runs to 14 residues. This CDR3 is CASSPGGRNYGYTF. DNA of the CDR3: TGTGCCAGCAGTCCCGGTGGTAGGAACTATGGCTACACCTTC.

CDR3 loop: CSARAPNRGYAPGNTIYF. The CDR3 DNA reads as TGCAGTGCTAGAGCCCCTAATAGGGGTTATGCGCCTGGAAACACCATATATTTT. The rearrangement links TRBV20-1 to TRBJ1-3; a weak D match, TRBD1 (5 bases). The CDR3 runs to 18 residues. Trimming took 1 base from V and 2 from J, leaving 21 bases between them. The germline V gene encodes CDR1 DFQATT and CDR2 SNEGSKA (reference sequence).

V gene TRBV7-8 combines with J gene TRBJ2-2; 12 bases fit TRBD2. V lost 4 bases, J lost 5 bases, and 2 bases stayed unmatched. Germline CDR1 and CDR2: SGHVS and FQNEAQ. This CDR3 has 15 residues. CDR3 sequence reads: CASSSLAGGTGELFF. In nucleotides, the CDR3 is TGTGCCAGCAGCTCCCTAGCGGGAGGGACCGGGGAGCTGTTTTTT.

The chain uses TRBV25-1 and TRBJ2-7; D is uncertain. This CDR3 is built from 11 residues. V gave up 5 bases and J gave up 7 bases, with 9 bases separating them. Looked up from germline, CDR1 is MGHDK and CDR2 is SYGVNS. The CDR3 coding sequence is TGTGCCAGCAGTCTCTCCTTGGAGCAGTACTTC. Its translation is CASSLSLEQYF.

Only one count was recorded for this clonotype. CDR3 region: CAWSVLQGANYGYTF. The DNA of the CDR3 is TGTGCCTGGAGTGTACTTCAGGGGGCCAACTATGGCTACACCTTC. This chain uses TRBV30 with TRBJ1-2; 8 positions agree with TRBD1. The ends lost 0 bases at V and 2 bases at J; junction bases unmatched: 5. CDR3 size: 15 residues. In germline, CDR1 is GTSNPN, CDR2 SVGIG (reference sequence).

V is TRBV10-3 and J is TRBJ2-2; perhaps TRBD2 as D (6 bases). V was shortened by 10 bases and J by 2 bases, with 11 bases between the two germline ends. The CDR3 has 13 amino acids. Germline lookup yields CDR1 ENHRY and CDR2 SYGVKD. In nucleotides, the CDR3 is TGTGCCACCGGAGGGAATAACACCGGGGAGCTGTTTTTT. Translating it yields CATGGNNTGELFF.

V usage is TRBV11-1 and J usage is TRBJ2-1; D possibly corresponds to TRBD2 (6 bases). The V end lost 1 base, the J end lost 3 bases, and 13 bases lay between the germline ends. The CDR3 loop spans 16 amino acids. Germline CDR1 SGHAT, CDR2 FQDESV (reference sequence). The CDR3 loop reads CASSLEAGSGYNEQFF. In nucleotides, the CDR3 is TGTGCCAGCAGCTTAGAGGCCGGTAGCGGCTACAATGAGCAGTTCTTC.

This rearrangement joins TRBV19 to TRBJ1-5; D possibly corresponds to TRBD1 (5 bases). Trimming pared 3 bases from V and 5 bases from J, leaving 11 bases between. Germline V lookup: CDR1 LNHDA, CDR2 SQIVND (reference sequence). This CDR3 spans 14 amino acids. In nucleotides, the CDR3 is TGTGCCAGTAGTATTCGACAGCAAGATCAGCCCCAGCATTTT. As protein: CASSIRQQDQPQHF.

The CDR3, as DNA: TGCGCCAGCAAGGTGGGGTTAAATGAGCAGTTCTTC. As protein: CASKVGLNEQFF. The J gene is TRBJ2-1, the V gene TRBV5-1; D not certain. In germline, CDR1 is SGHRS, CDR2 YFSETQ. The CDR3 is 12 amino acids. The V end was cut by 6 bases, the J end by 7 bases, with 11 bases between.

This rearrangement joins TRBV2 to TRBJ2-1, with no clear D. Germline CDR1 reads SNHLY; CDR2 reads FYNNEI. V was shortened by 0 bases and J by 1 base, with 4 bases between the two germline ends. CDR3 length equals 14 residues. As DNA, the CDR3 is TGTGCCAGCAGTGAAGCTAGTTCCTACAATGAGCAGTTCTTC. It yields the protein CASSEASSYNEQFF. Full variable domain (missing parts from reference TRBV2 and TRBJ2-1): EPEVTQTPSHQVTQMGQEVILRCVPISNHLYFYWYRQILGQKVEFLVSFYNNEISEKSEIFDDQFSVERPDGSNFTLKIRSTKLEDSAMYFCASSEASSYNEQFFGPGTRLTVL.

This clonotype was observed a single time. The rearrangement links TRBV29-1 to TRBJ1-2; D is uncertain. Between the trimmed V and J ends, which lost 5 bases and 1 base, there was a span of 8 bases. Germline V gene lookup returns CDR1 SQVTM and CDR2 ANQGSEA. This CDR3 region has 12 residues. CDR3 loop: CSVYQLNYGYTF. The CDR3, as DNA: TGCAGCGTTTATCAGCTTAACTATGGCTACACCTTC.